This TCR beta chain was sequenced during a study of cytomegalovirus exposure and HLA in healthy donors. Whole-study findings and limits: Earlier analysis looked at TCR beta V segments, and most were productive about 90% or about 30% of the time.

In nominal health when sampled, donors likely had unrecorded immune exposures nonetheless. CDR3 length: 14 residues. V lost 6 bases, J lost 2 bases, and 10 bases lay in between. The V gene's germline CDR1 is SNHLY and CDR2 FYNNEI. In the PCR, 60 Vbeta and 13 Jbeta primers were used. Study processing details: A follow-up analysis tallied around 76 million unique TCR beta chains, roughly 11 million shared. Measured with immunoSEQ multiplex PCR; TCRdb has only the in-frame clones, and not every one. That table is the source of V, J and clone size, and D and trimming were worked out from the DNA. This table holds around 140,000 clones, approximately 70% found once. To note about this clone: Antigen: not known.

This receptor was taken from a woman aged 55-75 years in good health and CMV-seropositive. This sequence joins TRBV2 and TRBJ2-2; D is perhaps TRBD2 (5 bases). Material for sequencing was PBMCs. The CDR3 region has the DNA TGTGCCAGCAGCCTTGGACTCAACACCGGGGAGCTGTTTTTT. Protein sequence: CASSLGLNTGELFF.